The sequence of this T cell receptor beta chain was determined in a study of beta chain features in type 1 diabetes. Overall study findings and caveats: In the patient group, naive, central memory and Treg TCRB repertoires seemed more alike than in the healthy donor group.

Details on this clone: Its antigen is not known.

This CDR3 spans 15 amino acids. Trimming cost V 3 bases and J 2 bases; bases outside gene matches: 7. Germline V CDR1 and CDR2: KGHSH, LQKENI. What was sequenced were expressed TCRB transcripts, since all of the isolated RNA had been reverse transcribed. Measured with immunoSEQ multiplex PCR; TCRdb has only the in-frame clones, and not every one. This sample has 60,000 or so clones, with approximately 62% found just once. Material for sequencing was Tregs from blood. This clonotype originated in a woman between 18 and 29 years old in good health. This chain links TRBV18 with TRBJ2-7; TRBD1 agrees at 7 bases. The chain's CDR3 is CASSPDRVGAYEQYF. CDR3 DNA sequence: TGTGCCAGCTCACCCGACAGGGTAGGTGCCTACGAGCAGTACTTC.